These 17 T cell receptor beta chains share one sample of origin, sequenced in a study of T cells in women clearing cervical HPV infection. Method: immunoSEQ multiplex PCR; TCRdb's copy keeps in-frame clones and lacks some. This listing includes roughly 31,000 clones. Sequences were obtained from blood buffy coat. These receptors were taken from a woman aged 18 to 69 with a cervical HPV16 infection that either progressed to CIN3+ or cleared (not recorded which).

For this clone: The read ends 3 residues shy of where the CDR3 ends; the end is completed using the germline J gene. This sequence joins TRBV19 and TRBJ2-3, with a tentative D call TRBD1 (5 bases). The V end lost 3 bases, the J end lost 5 bases, and 12 bases lay between the germline ends. Germline V gene lookup returns CDR1 LNHDA and CDR2 SQIVND (reference sequence). The CDR3 consists of 14 residues. The sequenced CDR3 bases are TGTGCCAGTAGTATGGTAGGGGAACGAGATACG. This sequence encodes CASSMVGERDT. The whole CDR3 is CASSMVGERDTQYF.

With respect to this clone: The CDR3 goes on 3 residues after the read ends, and that part is filled in from the germline J gene. The chain combines TRBV19 with TRBJ1-5; 9 bases match TRBD1. The germline V gene has CDR1 LNHDA and CDR2 SQIVND (reference sequence). CDR3 size: 14 residues. The V gene end was trimmed by 9 bases and the J gene end by 5 bases; junction bases not matched to a gene: 8. CDR3: CASSGTGSYQPQHF. CDR3 bases read: TGTGCCAGCTCCGGGACAGGGAGCTATCAGCCC. Based on the CDR3 plus reference TRBV19 and TRBJ1-5, the full variable domain is DGGITQSPKYLFRKEGQNVTLSCEQNLNHDAMYWYRQDPGQGLRLIYYSQIVNDFQKGDIAEGYSVSREKKESFPLTVTSAQKNPTAFYLCASSGTGSYQPQHFGDGTRLSIL.

Details on this clone: Other DNA sequences of this sample code for an identical CDR3. The CDR3 reads CSVEAGQTSRALGYTF. The part of the CDR3 DNA that was read is TGCAGCGTTGAAGCGGGACAGACGTCAAGGGCGTTGGGC. The V call is TRBV29-1, the J call TRBJ1-2; 7 positions match TRBD1. The sequence runs out 3 residues before the end of the CDR3; the remainder is reconstructed from the germline J gene. CDR1 and CDR2 from the germline V gene are SQVTM and ANQGSEA. The CDR3 is 16 residues long. The variable domain in full, with the rest retrieved from reference TRBV29-1 and TRBJ1-2, is SAVISQKPSRDICQRGTSLTIQCQVDSQVTMMFWYRQQPGQSLTLIATANQGSEATYESGFVIDKFPISRPNLTFSTLTVSNMSPEDSSIYLCSVEAGQTSRALGYTFGSGTRLTVV.

Remarks on this clone: The read is 3 residues too short to cover the CDR3 end, so that end is filled in from the germline J gene. The chain uses TRBV7-9 and TRBJ2-7; D is uncertain. V shed 5 bases and J shed 3 bases, with 11 bases lying between them. The CDR3 sequence is 13 residues long. Germline loops: CDR1 SEHNR, CDR2 FQNEAQ (reference sequence). Incomplete CDR3 DNA: TGTGCCAGCAGCCTGCCAGGTGGCTACGAG. This gives the protein CASSLPGGYE. The full CDR3 protein is CASSLPGGYEQYF.

Details on this clone: The DNA ends 3 residues before the CDR3 does, and the rest of the CDR3 is filled in from the germline J gene. The chain joins TRBV20-1 to TRBJ2-1; D uncertain. The germline V and J ends were trimmed by 0 bases and 5 bases, with 5 bases remaining between them. Looked up from germline, CDR1 is DFQATT and CDR2 is SNEGSKA (reference sequence). This CDR3 is 12 amino acids long. The CDR3 protein is CSARDRDNEQFF. The sequenced part of the CDR3 DNA is TGCAGTGCTAGAGACAGAGACAATGAG.

Regarding this clone: The read stops 3 residues short of the end of the CDR3; the missing end is completed from the germline J gene. The chain is built from TRBV16 and TRBJ1-3; D unresolved. The ends were cut back, 5 bases at V and 0 bases at J, with 11 bases in the middle. Germline V gene data show CDR1 as KGHSY and CDR2 as FQNENV. The CDR3 extends over 15 amino acids. The DNA read from the CDR3 is TGTGCCAGCAGCTCACGTAGAAGCTCTGGAAACACC. Its protein product is CASSSRRSSGNT. The whole CDR3 sequence reads CASSSRRSSGNTIYF.

A remark on this clone: The sequenced fragment ends 3 residues before the CDR3 boundary, so the rest is inferred from the germline J gene. This chain connects TRBV6-1 to TRBJ1-3; D is uncertain. V lost 3 bases and J 8 bases, leaving 14 bases between the germline ends. Germline CDR1 reads MNHNS; CDR2 reads SASEGT. The CDR3 loop spans 14 amino acids. This chain's CDR3 is CASSERTGVDTIYF. Partial CDR3 DNA: TGTGCCAGCAGTGAGAGGACCGGGGTAGACACC.

A remark on this clone: The read is 3 residues too short to cover the CDR3 end, so that end is filled in from the germline J gene. The J gene is TRBJ1-2, the V gene TRBV2; D ambiguous. V lost 8 bases to trimming and J lost 4 bases, with 26 bases between them. Germline V gene lookup returns CDR1 SNHLY and CDR2 FYNNEI. CDR3 length: 17 amino acids. CDR3 region: CASQTGPGSLDSYGYTF. Incomplete CDR3 DNA: TGTGCCAGCCAAACCGGGCCGGGGAGCTTAGATTCCTATGGC.

A remark on this clone: The read ends 3 residues shy of where the CDR3 ends; the end is completed using the germline J gene. This chain connects TRBV30 to TRBJ2-2; 7 nucleotides align to TRBD1. The germline V gene encodes CDR1 GTSNPN and CDR2 SVGIG (reference sequence). The CDR3 extends over 13 amino acids. The V segment lost 5 bases and the J segment 7 bases; nucleotides outside the gene matches: 7. CDR3 residues: CAWQGTVSGELFF. CDR3 bases read: TGTGCCTGGCAAGGGACAGTAAGCGGGGAG.

As to this clone: Read coverage stops 3 residues before the CDR3 terminus; the germline J gene supplies the remainder. This rearrangement joins TRBV28 to TRBJ2-7; a weak D match, TRBD2 (6 bases). Looked up from germline, CDR1 is MDHEN and CDR2 is SYDVKM. The CDR3 is 15 amino acids. The V gene lost 5 bases and the J gene lost 5 bases, with 19 bases spanning the gap. The CDR3 DNA, read in part, is TGTGCCAGCAGTGACCCCCGGTCTAGCGTCGACGAG. It is translated as CASSDPRSSVDE. The full CDR3 sequence reads CASSDPRSSVDEQYF.

Worth noting for this clone: The missing CDR3 end, 3 residues past where the read stops, is filled in from the germline J gene. The chain has TRBV30 and TRBJ1-1; D uncertain. Germline values: CDR1 GTSNPN, CDR2 SVGIG (reference sequence). V gave up 1 base and J gave up 0 bases, with 9 bases separating them. CDR3 length: 14 residues. The CDR3 protein is CAWSGAGLNTEAFF. Partial CDR3 DNA: TGTGCCTGGAGTGGGGCAGGCCTGAACACTGAA.

A word on this clone: The sequenced fragment ends 3 residues before the CDR3 boundary, so the rest is inferred from the germline J gene. V is TRBV11-2 and J is TRBJ1-4; D call uncertain. There are 12 residues in the CDR3. Germline values: CDR1 SGHAT, CDR2 FQNNGV. The CDR3 bases that were read are TGTGCCAGCAGCTTGACAAATTCACCA. This codes for CASSLTNSP. The CDR3 in full is CASSLTNSPLFF.

As to this clone: Read sequence stops 3 residues before the CDR3 end, and the germline J gene provides the missing end. The J gene is TRBJ1-1, the V gene TRBV6-1; the match to TRBD1 covers 9 bases. The germline gives CDR1 MNHNS, CDR2 SASEGT. This CDR3 has 14 amino acids. Partial CDR3 DNA: TGTGCCAGCAGTGATACCCGTGGGACAGGGCGA. It translates to CASSDTRGTGR. The whole CDR3 sequence is CASSDTRGTGRAFF.

A note on this clone: The read stops 3 residues short of the end of the CDR3; the missing end is completed from the germline J gene. The chain recombines TRBV28 with TRBJ2-1, with D maybe TRBD2 (6 bases). The CDR3 consists of 16 residues. Trimming shortened V by 2 bases and J by 1 base, and 12 bases separated the two germline ends. Germline loops: CDR1 MDHEN, CDR2 SYDVKM. The CDR3 loop reads CASSLRGLPSYNEQFF. The CDR3 bases that were read are TGTGCCAGCAGTTTAAGGGGACTCCCTTCCTACAATGAG.

A word on this clone: The read stops 3 residues short of the end of the CDR3; the missing end is completed from the germline J gene. The chain carries TRBV19 and TRBJ2-2; 16 nucleotides line up with TRBD2. CDR1 LNHDA and CDR2 SQIVND come from the germline V gene (reference sequence). V trimming: 5 bases; J trimming: 4 bases; junction bases outside the gene matches: 7. The CDR3 covers 18 residues. CDR3 DNA, as far as it was read: TGTGCCAGTAGTCTGGGACTAGCGGGAGGGCCAGGCACCGGGGAG. Translating it yields CASSLGLAGGPGTGE. The entire CDR3 protein is CASSLGLAGGPGTGELFF.

With regard to this clone: The CDR3 end lies 3 residues beyond the end of the read and is filled in from the germline J gene. The chain links TRBV20-1 to TRBJ1-5; D is possibly TRBD1 (6 bases). Trimming stripped 6 bases from V and 3 bases from J, with 18 bases between. The CDR3 extends over 15 amino acids. Per germline, CDR1 DFQATT and CDR2 SNEGSKA (reference sequence). CDR3 DNA, as far as it was read: TGCAGTGCGCATGGGGGCTCTTTCTTCAATCAGCCC. Encoded protein: CSAHGGSFFNQP. The full CDR3 is CSAHGGSFFNQPQHF.

Notes on this clone: The DNA ends 3 residues before the CDR3 does, and the rest of the CDR3 is filled in from the germline J gene. This sequence joins TRBV20-1 and TRBJ2-7, with a possible D match to TRBD2 (5 bases). V was pared by 0 bases and J by 2 bases, with 11 bases between. CDR3 length: 14 amino acids. CDR1 is DFQATT, CDR2 SNEGSKA, per germline (reference sequence). The CDR3 here is CSARDFQRTYEQYF. The CDR3 bases that were read are TGCAGTGCTAGAGATTTCCAGCGGACCTACGAG.